This TCR beta chain was captured by sequencing in a study of blood T cell repertoires in COVID-19. For the study at large: Sites in the United States, Italy and Spain provided acute and convalescent COVID-19 samples. PBMCs, B-cell-depleted T cells, or T cells provided the cDNA or gDNA that made up the material.

Original analysis: For nucleated cells, counts were estimated from reference gene primer amplification. Using immunoSEQ multiplex PCR, the repertoire was profiled, and TCRdb retains in-frame clones only, with some absent. The DNA was the basis for D and trimming; V, J and clone size are from that table. The table includes about 180,000 clones, 80% to 90% detected once. This clone was counted only a few times. This CDR3 spans 14 amino acids. CDR1 is KGHSH, CDR2 LQKENI, per germline. Trimming removed 1 base at V and 0 bases at J, with 7 bases between. This clonotype was sampled from a man aged 60 to 69 with acute or convalescent COVID-19. Sequences were obtained from peripheral blood. J is TRBJ2-7 and V is TRBV18; D is possibly TRBD1 (5 bases). In DNA, the CDR3 is TGTGCCAGCTCACCACAAGACAGCTCCTACGAGCAGTACTTC. Protein sequence: CASSPQDSSYEQYF.